This T cell receptor delta chain was recovered during a study of gamma-delta T cells after stem cell transplantation. As regards this clone: A much larger clone lies a single base off, so this may be a read error.

TCRdb re-called the RT-PCR reads using CATT. There are 1,500 to 2,000 delta-chain clones in the sample; under 20% occur only once, and over 25% lies in the top ten. From germline, CDR1 is GEAIGNYY and CDR2 EKD. The V gene end was trimmed by 7 bases and the J gene end by 2 bases; junction bases not matched to a gene: 35. The CDR3 is made up of 24 amino acids. Material: gamma-delta T cells. The rearrangement joins TRDV2 to TRDJ1, with 11 bases matching TRDD3. The sequence was collected from a human donor. It is not recorded whose cells these are; they may come from a transplant donor. The CDR3 loop is CACDPLGGGGYADSWLVQTDKLIF. The DNA of the CDR3 is TGTGCCTGCGACCCACTAGGGGGTGGGGGATACGCCGATTCATGGTTAGTACAGACCGATAAACTCATCTTT.